A selection of T cell receptor beta chains follows, all from one sample in a study of T cells in Graves' hyperthyroidism and ophthalmopathy. TCRdb redid the calling of the multiplex PCR reads with MiXCR, one entry per CDR3 protein. Of about half a million distinct CDR3 sequences listed, under 25% are singletons. The sequenced sample consisted of blood. These receptors were taken from a man aged 18-30 years with Graves' hyperthyroidism. Each CDR3 is given with its conserved first and last residue. D genes are given only for firm matches. Clone size, where shown, is once, few, many, or a class for clones that have expanded.

abundance,v_gene,j_gene,len,d_gene,CDR3nt,CDR3aa
.,TRBV28,TRBJ2-5,13,.,TGTGGCAGCAGTTCGGACGGGCAAGAGACCCGGTACTTC,CGSSSDGQETRYF
many,TRBV27,TRBJ1-1,16,.,TGTGCCAGCAGTTTTCTCCGAGGGGCTGGGGACACTGAAGCTTTCTTT,CASSFLRGAGDTEAFF
.,TRBV6-1,TRBJ1-1,12,.,TGTGCCAGCTGGGTAAGAGGGACTGAAGCTTTCTTT,CASWVRGTEAFF
few,TRBV24-1,TRBJ1-2,15,.,TGTGCCACCAGTGACCCCCGGACAAGCAACTATGGCTACACCTTC,CATSDPRTSNYGYTF
.,TRBV12-3/TRBV12-4,TRBJ2-7,15,TRBD2,TGTGCCAGCAGCCGAGATAGCGGGTCCGCCTACGAGCAGTACTTC,CASSRDSGSAYEQYF
few,TRBV9,TRBJ1-3,15,.,TGTGCCAGCAGCGTAGGGGGCCTCTCTGGAAACACCATATATTTT,CASSVGGLSGNTIYF
few,TRBV3-1,TRBJ2-2,14,.,TGTGCCAGCAGCCGCCCCTTAGGGACCGGGGAGCTGTTTTTT,CASSRPLGTGELFF
.,TRBV6-5,TRBJ1-1,14,.,TGTGCCAGCAGTTACCTTCCAAGAGATGCTGAAGCTTTCTTT,CASSYLPRDAEAFF
few,TRBV12-3/TRBV12-4,TRBJ2-5,17,TRBD2,TGTGCCAGCAGCCTCCCTTCGCGGGGGGCCGGTGGAGAGACCCAGTACTTC,CASSLPSRGAGGETQYF
many,TRBV7-2,TRBJ1-1,16,.,TGTGCCAGCAGCTTAAAGGCGTCCTACATGAACACTGAAGCTTTCTTT,CASSLKASYMNTEAFF
.,TRBV5-1,TRBJ2-5,14,.,TGCGCCAGCAGCGAGGTACATCTACAAGAGACCCAGTACTTC,CASSEVHLQETQYF
few,TRBV25-1,TRBJ1-1,15,.,TGTGCCAGCAGTGCCTCGGAGGGGAAGTACACTGAAGCTTTCTTT,CASSASEGKYTEAFF
many,TRBV28,TRBJ2-7,14,TRBD2,TGTGCCAGCTACGGGGGGGCAAAAGGGTACGAGCAGTACTTC,CASYGGAKGYEQYF
many,TRBV12-3/TRBV12-4,TRBJ1-1,16,.,TGTGCCAGCAGCGTAACGCTGGGGGTGGGGAACACTGAAGCTTTCTTT,CASSVTLGVGNTEAFF
many,TRBV7-9,TRBJ1-1,15,.,TGTGCCAGCAGCTTAGCGTTAGGGGAGAACACTGAAGCTTTCTTT,CASSLALGENTEAFF
many,TRBV20-1,TRBJ2-7,14,TRBD2,TGCAGTGCCACCATAGCGGGGGGTTTTTACGAGCAGTACTTC,CSATIAGGFYEQYF
many,TRBV6-5,TRBJ1-1,15,.,TGTGCCAGCAGTTACCAGGATGATGGGGTCACTGAAGCTTTCTTT,CASSYQDDGVTEAFF
many,TRBV12-3/TRBV12-4,TRBJ1-3,14,.,TGTGCCAGCATCACCCCGGACAGCGGACACACCATATATTTT,CASITPDSGHTIYF
.,TRBV7-3,TRBJ1-1,13,.,TGTGCCAGCAGCAATCAGGGGTACACTGAAGCTTTCTTT,CASSNQGYTEAFF
.,TRBV12-3/TRBV12-4,TRBJ2-2,16,TRBD1,TGTGCCAGCAGTTTCGCAGGGGGCGCCGGCACCGGGGAGCTGTTTTTT,CASSFAGGAGTGELFF
many,TRBV7-6,TRBJ2-7,13,.,TGTGCCAGCAGCCCCCAGGGGACCTACGAGCAGTACTTC,CASSPQGTYEQYF
many,TRBV28,TRBJ1-2,14,TRBD1,TGTGCCAGCAGGGCGGGACAGTCTAACTATGGCTACACCTTC,CASRAGQSNYGYTF
many,TRBV5-1,TRBJ1-2,15,.,TGCGCCAGCAGCTTCGACAGAGCAACTAACTATGGCTACACCTTC,CASSFDRATNYGYTF
many,TRBV6-2/TRBV6-3,TRBJ1-2,18,.,TGTGCCAGCAGTACAGAATCGGTAGGGGGTCCCCCCAACTATGGCTACACCTTC,CASSTESVGGPPNYGYTF
once,TRBV6-1,TRBJ2-4,16,TRBD1,TGTGCCAGCTCCGGGACAGGGTTCCTAGCCAAAAACATTCAGTACTTC,CASSGTGFLAKNIQYF
many,TRBV4-1,TRBJ2-5,16,.,TGCGCCAGCAGCCAATTACCGGGATCCATCGGGGAGACCCAGTACTTC,CASSQLPGSIGETQYF
.,TRBV7-3,TRBJ1-3,15,.,TGTGCCAGCAGCCACACAGGGAGCTCTGGAAACACCATATATTTT,CASSHTGSSGNTIYF